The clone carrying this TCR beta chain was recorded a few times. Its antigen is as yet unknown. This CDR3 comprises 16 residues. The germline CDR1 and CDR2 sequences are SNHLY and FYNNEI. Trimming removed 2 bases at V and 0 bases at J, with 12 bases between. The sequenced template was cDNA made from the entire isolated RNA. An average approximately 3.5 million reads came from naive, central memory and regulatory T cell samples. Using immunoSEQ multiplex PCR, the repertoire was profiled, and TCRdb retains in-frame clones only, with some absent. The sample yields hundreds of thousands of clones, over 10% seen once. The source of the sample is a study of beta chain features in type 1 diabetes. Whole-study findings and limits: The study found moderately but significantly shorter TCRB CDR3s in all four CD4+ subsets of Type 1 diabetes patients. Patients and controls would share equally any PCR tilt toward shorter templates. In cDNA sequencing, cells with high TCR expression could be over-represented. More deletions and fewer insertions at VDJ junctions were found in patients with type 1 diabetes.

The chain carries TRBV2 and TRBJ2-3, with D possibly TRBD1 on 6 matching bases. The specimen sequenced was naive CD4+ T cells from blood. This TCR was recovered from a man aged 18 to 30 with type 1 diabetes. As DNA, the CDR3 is TGTGCCAGCAGTGAAAAAGGGGGACGAAGCACAGATACGCAGTATTTT. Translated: CASSEKGGRSTDTQYF.